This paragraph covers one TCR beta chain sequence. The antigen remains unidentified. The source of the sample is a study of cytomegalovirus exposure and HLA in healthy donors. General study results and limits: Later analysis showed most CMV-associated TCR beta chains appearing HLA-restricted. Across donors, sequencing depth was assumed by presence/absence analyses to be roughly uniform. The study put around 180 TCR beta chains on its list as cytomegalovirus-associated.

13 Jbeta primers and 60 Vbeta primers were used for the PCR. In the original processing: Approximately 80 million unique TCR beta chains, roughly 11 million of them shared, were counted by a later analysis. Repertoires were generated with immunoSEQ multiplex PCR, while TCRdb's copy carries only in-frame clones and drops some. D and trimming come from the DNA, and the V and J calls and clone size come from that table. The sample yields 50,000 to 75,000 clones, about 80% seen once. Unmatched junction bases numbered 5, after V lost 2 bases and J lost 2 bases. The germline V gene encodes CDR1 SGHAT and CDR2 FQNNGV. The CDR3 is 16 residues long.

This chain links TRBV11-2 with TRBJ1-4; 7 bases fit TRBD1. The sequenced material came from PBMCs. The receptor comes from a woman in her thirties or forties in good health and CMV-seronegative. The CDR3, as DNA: TGTGCCAGCAGCTTACTGAGGGGGCGGACTAATGAAAAACTGTTTTTT. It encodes CASSLLRGRTNEKLFF.